Below, one T cell receptor beta chain is given with its context. The target antigen is unknown. This sample was taken from a study of cytomegalovirus exposure and HLA in healthy donors. Findings and limits, study-wide: Later examination showed HLA-associated TCR beta chains had greater clonal expansion than equally common others. A reported reduction in N-insertions relative to the 666-donor mean was seen in an Asian-associated ancestry cluster in a later analysis. It was approximately 170 TCR beta chains that were listed as cytomegalovirus-associated.

Vbeta (60) and Jbeta (13) primers were used in the PCR. TCRdb's table, derived via immunoSEQ multiplex PCR, lists solely in-frame clones and lacks some. The sample lists under 200,000 clones; around 77% were seen once. Germline-derived CDR1 and CDR2 are MNHEY and SVGAGI. There are 11 residues in the CDR3. Trimming shortened V by 5 bases and J by 9 bases, and 8 bases separated the two germline ends. Sequencing input: PBMCs. The sequence was obtained from a man aged 50-59 years in good health and CMV-seropositive. V usage is TRBV6-5 and J usage is TRBJ2-1; D not resolved. The DNA of the CDR3 is TGTGCCAGCAGTCTGTCGGGTGAGCAGTTCTTC. This gives the protein CASSLSGEQFF.